This TCR beta chain appears in the sequencing data of a study of cytomegalovirus exposure and HLA in healthy donors (dated by TCRdb to about 2017). As for the study more broadly: An earlier analysis of roughly 500 of the donors reported around 280 Gb of sequence data and 95 million to 120 million unique TCR beta sequences obtained from roughly 170 million T cells. The study combined high-throughput TCR immunosequencing, statistical association of individual TCRs with disease status, and machine learning to predict cytomegalovirus infection status. The genetic ancestry cluster associated with self-reported Caucasian donors included 70% to 85% of the 398 genotyped donors. The T cell repertoires of roughly 660 subjects were profiled by immunosequencing and related to cytomegalovirus serostatus. Rather than drawing on any new phenotypic data, the later analysis identified candidate immune exposures from TCR beta sequences and the way those sequences occurred across donors. Both class I and class II loci were covered by HLA typing, at four-digit resolution. A later genetic analysis took genome-wide SNP genotypes for about 65% of the 666 donors and used that subset as a discovery cohort. An earlier analysis of about 600 of the donors used high-throughput TCR beta sequencing to judge whether each TCR beta V gene segment behaved as functional or pseudogenic. Several DR-DQ haplotypes were handled as single units for association and clustering because linkage in the cohort was strong. The aim of the study was to test whether cataloging public T cell receptors could identify signatures of past pathogen exposure. A separate validation cohort of 90 to 150 different subjects was used in addition to the roughly 640-subject first cohort. Roughly 300 gigabases of sequencing data and 78 million or so unique TCR sequences were included in an early release covering about 600 HLA-typed donors. In a later analysis, previously published TCR beta repertoires from several hundred donors were re-analyzed and high-resolution HLA genotyping was added so that TCR occurrence patterns could be studied. Donor age, sex, ethnicity and CMV serostatus were compiled together with the repertoire data. Every discovery cohort repertoire had been produced on one sequencing platform. Typing coverage varied by locus: roughly 620-630 donors for A, B, C, DRB1 and DQB1; roughly 520 for DQA1; 600 to 610 for DPA1; more than 450 for DPB1. Across approximately 420 genotyped donors of the cohort, an average of roughly 250,000 unique TCR beta nucleotide sequences per donor were sequenced, and roughly 20% of those sequences were non-productive.

This clone has a handful of counts. Its antigen is unknown. No base-level quality is on record; no much larger clone is a single base apart. The CDR3, from cysteine to phenylalanine, totals 16 residues. This entry keeps only the CDR3 DNA: 48 bases, framed from base 1. CDR1 is given as MGHDK and CDR2 as SYGVNS, both from the germline V gene. Relative to germline, V is missing 6 bases and J is missing 3 bases, with 10 bases of the junction outside any gene match. The library was produced with the immunoSEQ multiplex PCR assay. The multiplex PCR relied on a mix of 60 forward primers for TCR Vbeta segments and 13 reverse primers for TCR Jbeta segments. A multiplex PCR assay on genomic DNA amplified the CDR3 region of rearranged TCR beta genes. The amplified TCR beta libraries were sequenced on the Illumina HiSeq System as 87-base-pair reads. Per the authors' processing: A later analysis tallied tens of millions of unique TCR beta chains across the 666 repertoires, and some 10 million of those chains were shared by two or more donors. A nearest-neighbor algorithm error-corrected the raw reads and collapsed the reads into unique sequences, merging closely related sequences to remove PCR and sequencing errors. V, D and J gene segments were assigned by aligning CDR3 sequences to IMGT reference sequences. For a sequence to be retained, at least a six-nucleotide match to both a V gene segment and a J gene segment was required. A rearrangement was called productive if the CDR3 had no stop codons and remained in frame with V and J, and every other rearrangement was called non-productive. Following IMGT convention, CDR3 was defined as the stretch from the second conserved V-encoded cysteine to the conserved J-encoded phenylalanine. Sequences without an unambiguous match to a single V gene segment were excluded from the earlier analysis of a few hundred of the donors. An earlier analysis of 587 of the donors classified V segments as functional when productive rearrangements were above 56.7% and as segregating when the standard deviation between donors was above 5%. To diagnose cytomegalovirus status from the catalog of TCR beta chain sequences, a statistical classification framework was built. A later analysis assigned V and J genes by comparing TCR nucleotide sequences with IMGT/GENE-DB human TR gene sequences. In a later analysis, CDR3 sequences and most-parsimonious VDJ recombination scenarios were assigned using the TCRdist pipeline. In a later analysis, every TCR beta chain was defined by the combination of its CDR3 amino acid sequence and its V-gene family, and reads without a unique V-gene family were dropped. As a way to deal with suspected cross-contamination and a sequencing artifact, a later analysis dropped 450 to 600 nucleotide sequences that were highly shared and had low generation probability. A later analysis calculated a clonal expansion index for each public chain from normalized within-repertoire ranks of inferred template counts. In a later analysis, generation probabilities were computed with a VDJ recombination model fitted to out-of-frame rearrangements, and the resulting probabilities were checked against IGoR. In a later analysis, hypergeometric tests were used to score TCR-TCR, TCR-HLA and TCR-CMV co-occurrence, with a repertoire-size bias correction applied to TCR pairs. To estimate false discovery rates, a later analysis permuted the HLA or CMV assignments 20 times. In a later analysis, co-occurring TCRs were grouped using DBSCAN, and TCRdist sequence similarity was added for clustering within HLA-allele-positive subsets. Repertoires with fewer than 30,000 or more than 120,000 public chains, plus five repertoires with anomalous nucleotide sharing, were excluded from co-occurrence clustering. This immuneACCESS table, as held by TCRdb, lists in-frame sequences with V and J called but not all clones. Of the missing ones, under half trace to an unresolved V gene in checked studies; the others have no known cause. V and J calls and clone size follow that table, whereas D and trimming were derived from the DNA. For this sample there are around 180,000 clones; about four fifths appear just once. Around 2% of the sample lies in the top ten.

The study at large found these results: Compared with the roughly 700-donor mean, donors in an Asian-associated ancestry cluster had fewer N-insertions in productive TCRs, according to a later genetic analysis. CMV serostatus was the only immune exposure information available for the cohort. Compared with equally common non-associated chains, HLA-associated TCR beta chains in a later analysis were more clonally expanded and had lower generation probabilities. In vitro tests confirmed that three of the cytomegalovirus-associated TCR beta chains recognize cytomegalovirus antigens. Because the 87-base-pair reads could not distinguish some IMGT-functional V segments, including TRBV6-2 and TRBV6-3, those segments were excluded. The authors suggested that the approach could potentially be extended to other disease states and immunological phenotypes. Correlated functional status among segregating V segments might be attributable to linkage disequilibrium, but an unknown experimental factor could not be ruled out. According to a later analysis, most CMV-associated TCR beta chains appeared to be HLA-restricted, and the HLA associations seemed to be driven largely by CMV exposure. In the study, about 150 TCR beta chains were listed as associated with cytomegalovirus. While some public TCRs were present in many individuals, most TCR sequences turned up only very rarely across donors. At a false discovery rate of 0.05, a later analysis linked 16,000 or so TCR beta sequences to specific HLA alleles. A further reported finding was that TCR beta sequences accurately predicted the HLA-A and HLA-B alleles for most subjects in the first cohort. When HLA alleles, especially DR and DQ, strongly co-occurred, TCR associations were difficult to assign to individual alleles. In a later analysis, the rate of TCR association differed among HLA loci, with DRB1 alleles having the most associated TCRs and HLA-C alleles having the fewest. Roughly uniform sequencing depth across donors was assumed in presence/absence analyses, although this assumption may not hold. In a later genetic analysis, a missense DCLRE1C variant was associated with V-gene and J-gene trimming of TCR beta chains, and the association was replicated in an independent cohort. Cytomegalovirus status was reported to be diagnosed by the classifier with high specificity and sensitivity in both the original and validation cohorts. A group of highly shared sequence variants was considered likely to be a technical artifact of the sequencing pipeline. Because counts were too low, some 17 rarely observed V segments, including chromosome 9 orphons, were excluded from the earlier analysis of 587 of the donors. According to a later analysis, parvovirus B19, influenza, CMV and Epstein-Barr virus appeared linked to several top co-occurrence clusters. Only TCR beta chains were sequenced in this cohort, and the absence of alpha or paired-chain data limited detectable features. In an earlier analysis of about 550 of the donors, most TCR beta V segments were observed in productive rearrangements about 87% or about 30% of the time, broadly matching IMGT annotations. Because HLA typing was missing for some donors at each locus, association tests included only the typed subset.

The cohort comprised fewer than 700 healthy bone marrow donors. All cohort members were sampled while nominally healthy, although unrecorded immune exposures were likely present. The donor was CMV seronegative and was included in the group of under 450 seronegative cohort members. A peripheral blood sample was provided by each donor, and peripheral blood mononuclear cells were used for TCR beta sequencing. Genomic DNA was extracted from the blood cell samples with the Qiagen DNeasy Blood Extraction Kit. The receptor comes from a man aged 18-30 years in good health and CMV-seronegative. The sequencing input was PBMCs. The receptor chain draws on TRBV25-1 and TRBJ2-3, and TRBD1 matches 9 of the central bases. The sequenced DNA: TGTGCCAGCAGCCAAAACAACAGGGGGCAAACAGATACGCAGTATTTT. Its protein is CASSQNNRGQTDTQYF. The CDR3, completed at both ends by the reference TRBV25-1 and TRBJ2-3 genes, gives the full variable domain EADIYQTPRYLVIGTGKKITLECSQTMGHDKMYWYQQDPGMELHLIHYSYGVNSTEKGDLSSESTVSRIRTEHFPLTLESARPSHTSQYLCASSQNNRGQTDTQYFGPGTRLTVL.